This T cell receptor (beta chain) was sequenced for a study of blood T cell repertoires in COVID-19. In the study overall: The origin of the acute and convalescent COVID-19 samples was the United States, Italy and Spain. PBMCs, B-cell-depleted T cells, or T cells provided the cDNA or gDNA that made up the material.

Sequenced by immunoSEQ multiplex PCR; TCRdb stores in-frame clones only, minus some. The data hold approximately 170,000 clones, with roughly 88% observed a single time. Trimming shortened V by 11 bases and J by 1 base, and 18 bases separated the two germline ends. The CDR3 has 15 amino acids. CDR1 is SNHLY and CDR2 is FYNNEI in the germline V gene. The sample consisted of peripheral blood. The sequence came from a man older than 75 with COVID-19, enrolled during active disease. The chain combines TRBV2 with TRBJ1-3; D might be TRBD1 (5 bases). CDR3 residues: CAWLEGALSGNTIYF. The CDR3 region has the DNA TGTGCCTGGCTAGAAGGGGCTCTATCTGGAAACACCATATATTTT.